Following are 22 T cell receptor beta chains from one sample sequenced in a study of CD8+ T cells in alopecia areata. After isolation, RNA underwent reverse transcription to generate cDNA as the sequencing template. TCRdb's table, derived via immunoSEQ multiplex PCR, lists solely in-frame clones and lacks some. The table has about 170,000 clones, less than 75% seen once. The sequences come from CD8+ T cells sorted from blood, collected at week 0. The receptors come from a human donor with alopecia areata.

There are a few counts of this clone. The chain couples TRBV2 to TRBJ1-2, with D maybe TRBD1 (5 bases). CDR3 length equals 14 residues. Trimming left V 0 bases short and J 8 bases short, with 13 bases between. Germline assignment: CDR1 SNHLY and CDR2 FYNNEI. CDR3 loop: CASSEAPGSDGYTF. The CDR3 DNA reads TGTGCCAGCAGTGAAGCGCCAGGGTCGGACGGCTACACCTTC.

The V call is TRBV2, the J call TRBJ1-1; D is ambiguous. Germline V CDR1 and CDR2: SNHLY, FYNNEI. V was shortened by 3 bases and J by 1 base, with 9 bases between the two germline ends. The CDR3 contains 14 residues. The CDR3 protein is CASSDWTSNTEAFF. CDR3 coding DNA: TGTGCCAGCAGTGACTGGACCTCGAACACTGAAGCTTTCTTT.

This clone was recorded once. The chain has TRBV30 and TRBJ2-1; D is undetermined. The V gene's germline CDR1 is GTSNPN and CDR2 SVGIG (reference sequence). Trimming left V 5 bases short and J 6 bases short, with 11 bases between. The CDR3 is 12 residues long. DNA for the CDR3: TGTGCCTGGGACCCTTCTCCCAATGAGCAGTTCTTC. It codes for CAWDPSPNEQFF.

This clone was counted once. The rearrangement joins TRBV5-1 to TRBJ2-1; tentatively, D is TRBD1 (5 bases). This CDR3 is 18 amino acids long. CDR1 SGHRS and CDR2 YFSETQ come from the germline V gene. The V end was cut by 1 base, the J end by 5 bases, with 22 bases between. The CDR3, as DNA: TGCGCCAGCAGCTTGACCCCATATGGGGCTTTGCTAAACAATGAGCAGTTCTTC. The encoded protein is CASSLTPYGALLNNEQFF.

This clone was picked up a small number of times. At the DNA level, this CDR3 is encoded by other sequences in the same sample as well. The chain combines TRBV5-1 with TRBJ2-7, with D unclear. Germline V gene lookup returns CDR1 SGHRS and CDR2 YFSETQ. The CDR3 contains 13 residues. With 0 bases removed from V and 0 bases from J, the gap between germline ends came to 4 bases. DNA of the CDR3: TGCGCCAGCAGCTTGGATCTCTCCTACGAGCAGTACTTC. Its translation: CASSLDLSYEQYF.

The chain links TRBV7-3 to TRBJ1-2; TRBD1 matches 7 bases. The V segment lost 6 bases and the J segment 2 bases; nucleotides outside the gene matches: 9. The germline V gene encodes CDR1 SGHTA and CDR2 FQGTGA. The CDR3 consists of 15 residues. CDR3 nucleotide sequence: TGTGCCAGCAGTCCAGACAGGGCCCAAAACTATGGCTACACCTTC. Its protein is CASSPDRAQNYGYTF. The complete variable domain, with remaining parts taken from reference TRBV7-3 and TRBJ1-2, reads GAGVSQTPSNKVTEKGKYVELRCDPISGHTALYWYRQSLGQGPEFLIYFQGTGAADDSGLPNDRFFAVRPEGSVSTLKIQRTERGDSAVYLCASSPDRAQNYGYTFGSGTRLTVV.

J is TRBJ1-6 and V is TRBV29-1; 7 bases map to TRBD1. The germline gives CDR1 SQVTM, CDR2 ANQGSEA. This CDR3 contains 13 residues. V gave up 8 bases and J gave up 10 bases; unmatched junction bases: 11. Written as DNA, the CDR3 is TGCAGCTTCGAGGACAGGCAACCCTCACCCCTCCACTTT. Protein: CSFEDRQPSPLHF.

This clone was seen only a few times. This sequence joins TRBV6-4 and TRBJ2-3; 7 nucleotides match TRBD1. There are 14 residues in the CDR3. The germline V gene encodes CDR1 MRHNA and CDR2 SNTAGT. V was clipped by 0 bases and J by 4 bases; unmatched bases: 1. DNA of the CDR3: TGTGCCAGCAGTGACTCGCAGGGGGCAGATACGCAGTATTTT. Its protein is CASSDSQGADTQYF.

V is TRBV6-5 and J is TRBJ2-7; perhaps D is TRBD1 or TRBD2 (5 bases each). Germline assignment: CDR1 MNHEY and CDR2 SVGAGI. Trimming removed 2 bases from V and 0 bases from J, with 8 bases in between. This CDR3 has 14 amino acids. CDR3 nucleotide sequence: TGTGCCAGCAGTTACGGGGACGGCTCCTACGAGCAGTACTTC. Protein sequence: CASSYGDGSYEQYF.

Notes on this clone: The identical CDR3 is also encoded by other nucleotide sequences in the sample. J is TRBJ1-1 and V is TRBV25-1; possibly TRBD1 for D (5 bases). This CDR3 spans 12 amino acids. Germline lookup yields CDR1 MGHDK and CDR2 SYGVNS. The V end was cut by 6 bases, the J end by 2 bases, with 7 bases between. The CDR3 nucleotides read TGTGCCAGCAGCCAGGGAAACACTGAAGCTTTCTTT. Residues: CASSQGNTEAFF. The whole variable domain, filled in from reference TRBV25-1 and TRBJ1-1, reads EADIYQTPRYLVIGTGKKITLECSQTMGHDKMYWYQQDPGMELHLIHYSYGVNSTEKGDLSSESTVSRIRTEHFPLTLESARPSHTSQYLCASSQGNTEAFFGQGTRLTVV.

The chain combines TRBV28 with TRBJ1-2; tentatively, D is TRBD1 (6 bases). The ends were cut back, 10 bases at V and 4 bases at J, with 19 bases in the middle. The CDR3 covers 14 residues. The V gene's germline CDR1 is MDHEN and CDR2 SYDVKM. The CDR3 reads CANSDPTGGYGYTF. CDR3 DNA sequence: TGTGCCAACAGCGATCCGACAGGCGGCTATGGCTACACCTTC.

The rearrangement joins TRBV9 to TRBJ2-1; 9 bases fit TRBD2. V gave up 2 bases and J gave up 4 bases; unmatched junction bases: 4. Germline CDR1 is SGDLS and CDR2 is YYNGEE. This CDR3 comprises 15 residues. The chain's CDR3 is CASSVSGGIYNEQFF. DNA for the CDR3: TGTGCCAGCAGCGTTAGCGGGGGAATATACAATGAGCAGTTCTTC.

The chain has TRBV28 and TRBJ2-5; D possibly corresponds to TRBD1 (6 bases). V was shortened by 1 base and J by 5 bases, with 17 bases between the two germline ends. The germline V gene has CDR1 MDHEN and CDR2 SYDVKM. This CDR3 has 16 residues. The CDR3 DNA is TGTGCCAGCAGTTTATCCACAGGGATGATACACGAGACCCAGTACTTC. Translating gives CASSLSTGMIHETQYF.

The CDR3: CAWSRGSNTGELFF. The CDR3 region has the DNA TGTGCCTGGAGTCGGGGATCGAACACCGGGGAGCTGTTTTTT. The chain is built from TRBV30 and TRBJ2-2; D may be TRBD2 (5 bases). The CDR3 has 14 residues. Trimming removed 2 bases at V and 0 bases at J, with 7 bases between. Germline CDR1 GTSNPN, CDR2 SVGIG (reference sequence). The entire variable domain, with the rest obtained from reference TRBV30 and TRBJ2-2, is as follows: SQTIHQWPATLVQPVGSPLSLECTVEGTSNPNLYWYRQAAGRGLQLLFYSVGIGQISSEVPQNLSASRPQDRQFILSSKKLLLSDSGFYLCAWSRGSNTGELFFGEGSRLTVL.

This chain uses TRBV13 with TRBJ2-2; D gene ambiguous. The CDR3 has 16 residues. CDR1 and CDR2 (germline): PRHDT, FYEKMQ (reference sequence). V was cut by 7 bases and J by 4 bases, with 19 bases left in between. The CDR3 DNA is TGTGCCAGCACTGGGCCCGGAGTGATGGGCACCGGGGAGCTGTTTTTT. This translates into CASTGPGVMGTGELFF.

The chain is built from TRBV5-6 and TRBJ2-3; D might be TRBD1 (6 bases). The germline V and J ends were trimmed by 4 bases and 3 bases, with 12 bases remaining between them. This CDR3 region has 14 residues. Germline V gives CDR1 SGHDT, CDR2 YYEEEE. The CDR3 DNA sequence: TGTGCCAGCAGCCTGGGGACATCAACAGATACGCAGTATTTT. This sequence encodes CASSLGTSTDTQYF.

V usage is TRBV7-9 and J usage is TRBJ2-7, with TRBD1 identical over 11 bases. The CDR3 sequence is 17 residues long. V lost 5 bases, J lost 2 bases, and 11 bases stayed unmatched. Germline CDR1 is SEHNR and CDR2 is FQNEAQ (reference sequence). The CDR3 DNA is TGTGCCAGCAGCGCATTCAGACGGACAGGGGGCCCCTACGAGCAGTACTTC. Protein: CASSAFRRTGGPYEQYF.

The CDR3 sequence: CASSGTAYEQYF. In DNA, the CDR3 is TGCGCCAGCAGCGGGACAGCCTACGAGCAGTACTTC. The chain joins TRBV5-1 to TRBJ2-7, with TRBD1 matching 7 bases. The CDR3 spans 12 residues. The trim removed 4 bases at V and 2 bases at J, leaving 0 bases unmatched. From germline, CDR1 is SGHRS and CDR2 YFSETQ.

This clone has a handful of counts. V is TRBV29-1 and J is TRBJ1-2; D may be TRBD1 (5 bases). The CDR3 loop spans 18 amino acids. V shed 4 bases and J shed 4 bases, with 28 bases lying between them. The germline V gene encodes CDR1 SQVTM and CDR2 ANQGSEA. The CDR3 sequence is CSVVMWGQGAPFSYGYTF. The CDR3 DNA sequence: TGCAGCGTTGTAATGTGGGGCCAGGGAGCGCCCTTCAGCTATGGCTACACCTTC.

This chain links TRBV4-1 with TRBJ1-1; D gene uncertain. The ends were cut back, 1 base at V and 11 bases at J, with 14 bases in the middle. CDR3 length: 13 residues. CDR1 and CDR2 from the germline V gene are MGHRA and YSYEKL. CDR3 bases: TGCGCCAGCAGCCAAGGGGTCGCCCTTGGTGCTTTCTTT. It is translated as CASSQGVALGAFF.

This sequence joins TRBV20-1 and TRBJ2-1; D is ambiguous. The germline V and J ends were trimmed by 3 bases and 6 bases, with 6 bases remaining between them. Germline V lookup: CDR1 DFQATT, CDR2 SNEGSKA (reference sequence). CDR3 size: 11 residues. The CDR3 sequence: CSARAPNEQFF. The CDR3 nucleotides are TGCAGTGCTAGGGCGCCCAATGAGCAGTTCTTC.

The chain combines TRBV6-5 with TRBJ2-5, with a weak D call TRBD2 (5 bases). The CDR3 is 11 amino acids. Per the germline V gene, CDR1 is MNHEY and CDR2 is SVGAGI. The ends were cut back, 6 bases at V and 5 bases at J, with 7 bases in the middle. The CDR3 DNA reads TGTGCCAGCAGGACGGGGGAGACCCAGTACTTC. The encoded protein is CASRTGETQYF.